This T cell receptor beta chain was documented in a study of T cells after yellow fever vaccination (dated by TCRdb to the late 2010s). Describing the broader study: The SMART-Seq v4 Ultra Low Input RNA kit was used to prepare libraries from fractions with low cell numbers. Two healthy male donors, one aged 18 to 30 and one aged 30 to 39 years, were included in the cohort. To follow T-cell clones before and after both primary and booster YFV17D yellow fever vaccination, bulk TCR alpha and beta repertoires underwent longitudinal sequencing. Blood was collected at multiple timepoints before and after primary and secondary immunization, and bulk PBMC replicates and cell subsets were isolated. Results the study describes overall, beyond this receptor: Because only a couple of donors were included in the study, the extent to which the findings can be generalized is limited. The secondary T-cell response was found to be weaker but faster than the primary response, with a peak reached on day 5 rather than on day 15. A small share of clonotypes occurred in both CD4 and CD8 compartments, likely arising from convergent recombination. After the booster, most of the clones that had expanded following primary vaccination were detected again (roughly 97% of CD4 and around 87% of CD8), which suggests that memory was broadly maintained. Computational filtering was needed because FACS-sorted repertoires could contain abundant contaminating clonotypes from the bulk population.

TCRdb lists the instrument as Illumina NovaSeq 6000. Synthesis of TCR cDNA relied on 5'RACE template switching, a step that introduced a universal primer site along with unique molecular identifiers. Priming of cDNA synthesis was performed from both the TCR alpha and TCR beta constant segments. Library amplification used two PCR steps, and the second PCR step added sample barcodes and sequencing adapters. Sequencing of libraries was done on Illumina HiSeq 2500 (2x100 bp) or NovaSeq (2x150 bp). The authors processed their data as follows. Demultiplexing of reads and collapsing into UMI consensus sequences were performed with MIGEC, and V(D)J alignment was carried out with MiXCR. Clonotypes responding to the vaccine were identified with edgeR on replicate PBMC samples, with the criteria of FDR below 0.01 and a log2 fold change above 5 up to day 15. Each bulk clonotype was labeled CD4 or CD8 based on which sequenced repertoire, CD4 or CD8, contained the clonotype at higher abundance. TCRdb trimmed the raw reads at Q25, called clones with MiXCR and kept productive beta chains. Entries that share a CDR3 protein sequence are merged under the most common genes and DNA. Clone size and V and J calls follow TCRdb, not the original study. The sample profile shows 300,000 to 400,000 distinct CDR3 sequences; about 10% of them were found once. Of the sample, 3% to 4% falls within the top ten clones.

This specimen's treatment or condition label, per the study, means: live attenuated yellow fever vaccine strain. PBMCs were isolated from peripheral blood using a standard Ficoll-Paque protocol. Dynabeads CD4 and CD8 positive selection kits were used to isolate CD4 and CD8 T-cell fractions. RNA was extracted with TriZol from bulk PBMCs, CD4 and CD8 fractions, and dextramer-positive and dextramer-negative fractions. To note about this clonotype: Its antigen has not been determined. The sample holds no much larger clone one base away, and base qualities are not on file.

The CDR3 goes from the cysteine to the phenylalanine over 19 residues. Only the CDR3 region is kept as DNA, spanning 57 bases read in frame from base 1. V and J are truncated by 4 bases and 0 bases respectively, leaving an intervening sequence of 25 bases. The germline V gene gives CDR1 as SGHRS and CDR2 as YFSETQ. This material consisted of CD4+ T cells sorted from PBMCs, taken 45 days after the yellow fever booster vaccination. This chain is built from TRBV5-1 and TRBJ1-2, and TRBD1 may be the D gene, going by 6 matching bases. The clonotype originates from a man aged 18 to 29 who received the YFV17D yellow fever vaccine. The bases read TGCGCCAGCAGCCGAATGTGGGGGGCCAGGGCTGAGACTAACTATGGCTACACCTTC. Its amino acids are CASSRMWGARAETNYGYTF. Reference TRBV5-1 and TRBJ1-2 genes cover what lies past the CDR3, so the full variable domain is KAGVTQTPRYLIKTRGQQVTLSCSPISGHRSVSWYQQTPGQGLQFLFEYFSETQRNKGNFPGRFSGRQFSNSRSEMNVSTLELGDSALYLCASSRMWGARAETNYGYTFGSGTRLTVV.